One and the same sample provided the 24 T cell receptor beta chains below, sequenced in a study of blood T cell repertoires in COVID-19. Measured with immunoSEQ multiplex PCR; TCRdb has only the in-frame clones, and not every one. Of 200,000 or so clones in the sample, approximately 90% were seen once. The sample taken for sequencing was peripheral blood. These receptors came from a man older than 75 with acute or convalescent COVID-19.

This clone was observed a handful of times. V and J are TRBV2 and TRBJ2-2, with D possibly matching TRBD2 (6 bases). CDR1 and CDR2 from the germline V gene are SNHLY and FYNNEI. This CDR3 has 16 amino acids. The V gene lost 6 bases and the J gene lost 1 base, with 15 bases spanning the gap. The CDR3 coding sequence is TGTGCCAGCAGCTCTACCGGGACTCGGAACACCGGGGAGCTGTTTTTT. Amino acid sequence: CASSSTGTRNTGELFF. Looking up the rest from reference TRBV2 and TRBJ2-2 gives the full variable domain: EPEVTQTPSHQVTQMGQEVILRCVPISNHLYFYWYRQILGQKVEFLVSFYNNEISEKSEIFDDQFSVERPDGSNFTLKIRSTKLEDSAMYFCASSSTGTRNTGELFFGEGSRLTVL.

The rearrangement links TRBV30 to TRBJ1-3; D may be TRBD1 (5 bases). Germline CDR1 is GTSNPN and CDR2 is SVGIG (reference sequence). There are 13 residues in the CDR3. Trimming stripped 2 bases from V and 7 bases from J, with 12 bases between. CDR3 in amino acids: CAWSIRGENTIYF. In DNA, the CDR3 is TGTGCCTGGAGTATCCGGGGGGAGAACACCATATATTTT.

To note about this clone: With a much larger clone just one base away, this may be a read error. The rearrangement uses TRBV7-3 and TRBJ2-1, with D unclear. The CDR3 contains 13 residues. Trimming took off 2 bases at V and 2 bases at J, with 4 bases between the two ends. The germline V gene encodes CDR1 SGHTA and CDR2 FQGTGA. CDR3 nucleotides: TGTGCCAGCAGCTTAGGCACCTACAATGAGCAGTTCTTC. It yields the protein CASSLGTYNEQFF.

This chain uses TRBV2 with TRBJ2-1, with TRBD2 identical over 7 bases. The CDR3 covers 14 residues. Germline CDR1 SNHLY, CDR2 FYNNEI. J was trimmed by 0 bases and V by 7 bases; bases with no gene match: 3. CDR3 in amino acids: CASKERGSYNEQFF. The CDR3 DNA reads as TGTGCCAGCAAAGAGCGGGGCTCCTACAATGAGCAGTTCTTC.

J is TRBJ2-4 and V is TRBV11-1; 7 nucleotides match TRBD1. The CDR3 sequence is 15 residues long. Germline lookup yields CDR1 SGHAT and CDR2 FQDESV (reference sequence). The V and J ends lost 3 bases and 6 bases, in that order; junction bases with no gene match: 8. The CDR3 loop reads CASSLVEGAGNIQYF. As DNA, the CDR3 is TGTGCCAGCAGCTTGGTTGAGGGGGCTGGAAACATTCAGTACTTC.

This chain uses TRBV28 with TRBJ1-2; 7 positions agree with TRBD1. The CDR3 runs 14 residues. Germline-derived CDR1 and CDR2 are MDHEN and SYDVKM. The V segment lost 7 bases and the J segment 8 bases; nucleotides outside the gene matches: 13. The CDR3 DNA sequence: TGTGCCAGCACCGTAGGAGGGGGCCAAGGCGGCTACACCTTC. It encodes CASTVGGGQGGYTF.

The genes are TRBV28 and TRBJ1-6; D unresolved. The CDR3 contains 13 residues. Per germline, CDR1 MDHEN and CDR2 SYDVKM. The V and J ends lost 3 bases and 6 bases respectively, with 6 bases between them. In DNA form, the CDR3 reads TGTGCCAGCAGTTTGCGGGGTAATTCACCCCTCCACTTT. It specifies CASSLRGNSPLHF.

This clone appeared a few times. V gene TRBV5-1 combines with J gene TRBJ2-1; D remains ambiguous. The germline gives CDR1 SGHRS, CDR2 YFSETQ. The CDR3 is made up of 13 amino acids. V shed 5 bases and J shed 0 bases, with 6 bases lying between them. This CDR3 is CASREPSYNEQFF. The CDR3 DNA follows: TGCGCCAGCAGAGAGCCCTCCTACAATGAGCAGTTCTTC.

The CDR3, as DNA: TGTGCCACCTCTTACCCTAGCGGAGCGTTAGTCAATGAGCAGTTCTTC. Its protein product is CATSYPSGALVNEQFF. The chain recombines TRBV10-3 with TRBJ2-1; the match to TRBD2 covers 7 bases. V dropped 10 bases and J dropped 6; count of bases not matched to a gene: 18. The length of the CDR3 is 16 residues. CDR1 is ENHRY and CDR2 is SYGVKD in the germline V gene.

The chain carries TRBV5-1 and TRBJ2-2, with D possibly TRBD2 on 5 matching bases. The V gene lost 1 base and the J gene lost 6 bases, with 13 bases spanning the gap. Germline-derived CDR1 and CDR2 are SGHRS and YFSETQ. This CDR3 has 15 amino acids. Here the CDR3 DNA reads TGCGCCAGCAGCTTGATAGCGTCAGACGCCGGGGAGCTGTTTTTT. It specifies CASSLIASDAGELFF. Full variable domain (rest looked up from reference TRBV5-1 and TRBJ2-2): KAGVTQTPRYLIKTRGQQVTLSCSPISGHRSVSWYQQTPGQGLQFLFEYFSETQRNKGNFPGRFSGRQFSNSRSEMNVSTLELGDSALYLCASSLIASDAGELFFGEGSRLTVL.

This clone was seen just once. The V and J genes are TRBV11-2 and TRBJ2-7, with TRBD2 matching over 10 bases. Germline CDR1 SGHAT, CDR2 FQNNGV. The CDR3 loop spans 16 amino acids. Trimming cost V 1 base and J 5 bases; bases outside gene matches: 8. The CDR3 nucleotides are TGTGCCAGCAGCTTAGGGGGGAGCGGGAGGGCCCACGAGCAGTACTTC. Translation gives CASSLGGSGRAHEQYF.

The V call is TRBV4-3, the J call TRBJ1-3, with D possibly TRBD1 on 5 matching bases. Germline CDR1 and CDR2: LGHNA and YSLEER. The V gene lost 2 bases and the J gene lost 0 bases, with 8 bases spanning the gap. This CDR3 region has 15 residues. The CDR3 loop reads CASSQQGGSGNTIYF. CDR3 nucleotide sequence: TGCGCCAGCAGCCAACAGGGAGGCTCTGGAAACACCATATATTTT.

There are a few counts of this clone. The V and J genes are TRBV9 and TRBJ2-7; unclear D gene. The V gene lost 4 bases and the J gene lost 6 bases, with 14 bases spanning the gap. The CDR3 runs 13 residues. Germline V lookup: CDR1 SGDLS, CDR2 YYNGEE. The CDR3 sequence: CASSPEGPGEQYF. The CDR3 DNA reads TGTGCCAGCAGCCCCGAAGGTCCGGGCGAGCAGTACTTC.

The chain is built from TRBV9 and TRBJ2-1; TRBD2 is a possible D gene (6 bases). This CDR3 is built from 14 residues. From germline, CDR1 is SGDLS and CDR2 YYNGEE. V lost 5 bases and J lost 4, with 13 bases in between. This CDR3 reads CASSQSGHYNEQFF. The CDR3 nucleotides read TGTGCCAGCAGTCAAAGCGGGCATTACAATGAGCAGTTCTTC.

This clone was seen a few times. This chain joins TRBV11-2 and TRBJ1-1; D possibly corresponds to TRBD1 (5 bases). The ends were cut back, 0 bases at V and 1 base at J, with 12 bases in the middle. The length of the CDR3 is 16 residues. The germline CDR1 and CDR2 sequences are SGHAT and FQNNGV. CDR3 coding DNA: TGTGCCAGCAGCTTAGAGATGGGGCGGAAGAACACTGAAGCTTTCTTT. It encodes CASSLEMGRKNTEAFF.

CDR3 nucleotide sequence: TGTGCCTGGGACTCCGGGAGCTCCTACGAGCAGTACGTC. Protein sequence: CAWDSGSSYEQYV. This sequence joins TRBV30 and TRBJ2-7; D is possibly TRBD2 (6 bases). The V gene lost 5 bases and the J gene lost 0 bases, with 11 bases spanning the gap. The germline V gene has CDR1 GTSNPN and CDR2 SVGIG (reference sequence). This CDR3 region has 13 residues.

The chain couples TRBV10-3 to TRBJ2-5; TRBD2 matches 12 bases. Germline CDR1 ENHRY, CDR2 SYGVKD. V gave up 6 bases and J gave up 4 bases; unmatched junction bases: 6. This CDR3 spans 15 amino acids. CDR3 loop: CAIRETSGSSETQYF. CDR3 sequence (DNA): TGTGCCATCAGGGAGACTAGCGGGAGTTCAGAGACCCAGTACTTC.

The chain employs TRBV19 and TRBJ2-1, with 12 positions matching TRBD2. From germline, CDR1 is LNHDA and CDR2 SQIVND (reference sequence). This CDR3 region has 14 residues. Germline trimming cut 6 bases from V and 8 bases from J; bases unmatched to any gene: 5. CDR3 coding DNA: TGTGCCAGTAGACTAGCGGGAGGACACCATGAGCAGTTCTTC. Translating gives CASRLAGGHHEQFF.

The chain has TRBV19 and TRBJ1-2; D is unresolved. This CDR3 has 15 residues. Germline-derived CDR1 and CDR2 are LNHDA and SQIVND (reference sequence). V was trimmed by 3 bases and J by 0 bases, leaving 11 bases between them. The CDR3 loop is CASSISHTTNYGYTF. In DNA form, the CDR3 reads TGTGCCAGTAGTATTAGCCACACTACTAACTATGGCTACACCTTC.

The chain joins TRBV10-3 to TRBJ1-1; D might be TRBD1 (5 bases). CDR1 is ENHRY, CDR2 SYGVKD, per germline. Between the trimmed V and J ends, which lost 6 bases and 1 base, there was a span of 9 bases. This CDR3 spans 13 amino acids. CDR3 in DNA: TGTGCCATCAGAGTACAGGAGAACACTGAAGCTTTCTTT. This encodes CAIRVQENTEAFF.

In its sample, this clone was seen a few times. This sequence joins TRBV10-2 and TRBJ1-2; no firm D call. Germline V gene data show CDR1 as WSHSY and CDR2 as SAAADI. V was pared by 6 bases and J by 5 bases, with 10 bases between. The length of the CDR3 is 12 residues. The CDR3 DNA follows: TGCGCCAGCAGCCAATCGGTTTATGGCTACACCTTC. It specifies CASSQSVYGYTF.

The CDR3 loop is CASQTGGEGNQPQHF. In nucleotides, the CDR3 is TGTGCCAGCCAAACAGGGGGCGAAGGCAATCAGCCCCAGCATTTT. This chain links TRBV28 with TRBJ1-5; TRBD1 matches 9 bases. The CDR3 covers 15 residues. V lost 8 bases and J lost 2; bases outside the gene matches: 7. Looked up from germline, CDR1 is MDHEN and CDR2 is SYDVKM.

The V gene is TRBV10-1, the J gene TRBJ1-1; 7 nucleotides match TRBD1. The V segment lost 7 bases and the J segment 4 bases; nucleotides outside the gene matches: 18. The CDR3 sequence is 17 residues long. Germline loops: CDR1 WNHNN, CDR2 SYGVQD (reference sequence). CDR3: CASKGPFTCRGSTEAFF. The CDR3 DNA is TGCGCCAGCAAGGGGCCCTTTACCTGCAGGGGGAGCACTGAAGCTTTCTTT.

The CDR3 sequence is CASSPQTSGRGEQYV. The CDR3 coding sequence is TGTGCCAGCTCACCACAGACTAGCGGGAGGGGAGAGCAGTACGTC. The chain uses TRBV18 and TRBJ2-7; 14 nucleotides agree with TRBD2. This CDR3 comprises 15 residues. Germline V lookup: CDR1 KGHSH, CDR2 LQKENI. Unmatched junction bases numbered 3, after V lost 1 base and J lost 7 bases.